Below are 8 T cell receptor beta chains sequenced from a single sample in a study of blood T cell repertoires in COVID-19. Some clones are missing from TCRdb's copy, which holds only in-frame ones; the method was immunoSEQ multiplex PCR. The repertoire consists of some 130,000 clones, with around 81% occurring once and the leading ten covering roughly 10%. The sequenced sample consisted of peripheral blood. Receptors originate from a man aged 40-55 years with active or convalescent COVID-19.

The rearrangement uses TRBV10-3 and TRBJ2-2, with 7 bases fitting TRBD1. The length of the CDR3 is 16 residues. V gave up 4 bases and J gave up 0 bases; unmatched junction bases: 5. Germline-derived CDR1 and CDR2 are ENHRY and SYGVKD. CDR3 sequence: CAISATGTANTGELFF. The CDR3 nucleotides are TGTGCCATCAGTGCCACCGGGACAGCGAACACCGGGGAGCTGTTTTTT.

The V gene is TRBV25-1, the J gene TRBJ1-3; D is unresolved. The CDR3 has 15 residues. V gave up 2 bases and J gave up 2 bases, with 10 bases separating them. Germline V gene data show CDR1 as MGHDK and CDR2 as SYGVNS. The CDR3 DNA follows: TGTGCCAGCAGTGAACCGGGAAGAGCTGGAAACACCATATATTTT. This encodes CASSEPGRAGNTIYF.

This chain joins TRBV9 and TRBJ1-1; D unclear. V dropped 4 bases and J dropped 7 bases, with 17 bases sitting between them. The CDR3 is 14 residues long. Germline V CDR1 and CDR2: SGDLS, YYNGEE. CDR3 DNA sequence: TGTGCCAGCAGCCCCCGACGTAGCCTATATGAAGCTTTCTTT. This gives the protein CASSPRRSLYEAFF.

This clone was seen repeatedly, ten times or more. The CDR3 loop is CASSSDRERPDTQYF. Here the CDR3 DNA reads TGTGCCAGTAGCTCCGACAGGGAGAGGCCAGATACGCAGTATTTT. The V gene is TRBV19, the J gene TRBJ2-3, with 7 bases lining up with TRBD1. Unmatched junction bases numbered 10, after V lost 6 bases and J lost 4 bases. The germline gives CDR1 LNHDA, CDR2 SQIVND (reference sequence). The CDR3 sequence is 15 residues long.

The chain employs TRBV5-1 and TRBJ2-7; 7 bases line up with TRBD1. Germline CDR1 reads SGHRS; CDR2 reads YFSETQ. Trimming removed 5 bases from V and 4 bases from J; junction bases left unmatched: 6. This CDR3 spans 13 amino acids. CDR3 protein: CASRGGLDYEQYF. The DNA for the CDR3 is TGCGCCAGCAGAGGGGGCCTCGATTACGAGCAGTACTTC.

This sequence joins TRBV9 and TRBJ1-2; D is unresolved. V gave up 4 bases and J gave up 7 bases, with 11 bases separating them. Germline V gives CDR1 SGDLS, CDR2 YYNGEE. This CDR3 is 12 amino acids long. CDR3 amino acids: CASSPMGSGYTF. The CDR3, as DNA: TGTGCCAGCAGCCCAATGGGGAGTGGCTACACCTTC.

V usage is TRBV2 and J usage is TRBJ1-6; perhaps TRBD1 as D (5 bases). This CDR3 region has 14 residues. Trimming took off 7 bases at V and 3 bases at J, with 10 bases between the two ends. Germline V gene lookup returns CDR1 SNHLY and CDR2 FYNNEI. The CDR3 reads CASTPGVYNSPLHF. CDR3 DNA sequence: TGTGCCAGCACCCCGGGGGTCTATAATTCACCCCTCCACTTT.

This chain joins TRBV6-5 and TRBJ2-7, with 8 bases fitting TRBD1. Trimming removed 5 bases from V and 3 bases from J; junction bases left unmatched: 3. Germline loops: CDR1 MNHEY, CDR2 SVGAGI. This CDR3 region has 13 residues. The CDR3, as DNA: TGTGCCAGCAGTCGGACAGGGCTCTACGAGCAGTACTTC. Encoded protein: CASSRTGLYEQYF.